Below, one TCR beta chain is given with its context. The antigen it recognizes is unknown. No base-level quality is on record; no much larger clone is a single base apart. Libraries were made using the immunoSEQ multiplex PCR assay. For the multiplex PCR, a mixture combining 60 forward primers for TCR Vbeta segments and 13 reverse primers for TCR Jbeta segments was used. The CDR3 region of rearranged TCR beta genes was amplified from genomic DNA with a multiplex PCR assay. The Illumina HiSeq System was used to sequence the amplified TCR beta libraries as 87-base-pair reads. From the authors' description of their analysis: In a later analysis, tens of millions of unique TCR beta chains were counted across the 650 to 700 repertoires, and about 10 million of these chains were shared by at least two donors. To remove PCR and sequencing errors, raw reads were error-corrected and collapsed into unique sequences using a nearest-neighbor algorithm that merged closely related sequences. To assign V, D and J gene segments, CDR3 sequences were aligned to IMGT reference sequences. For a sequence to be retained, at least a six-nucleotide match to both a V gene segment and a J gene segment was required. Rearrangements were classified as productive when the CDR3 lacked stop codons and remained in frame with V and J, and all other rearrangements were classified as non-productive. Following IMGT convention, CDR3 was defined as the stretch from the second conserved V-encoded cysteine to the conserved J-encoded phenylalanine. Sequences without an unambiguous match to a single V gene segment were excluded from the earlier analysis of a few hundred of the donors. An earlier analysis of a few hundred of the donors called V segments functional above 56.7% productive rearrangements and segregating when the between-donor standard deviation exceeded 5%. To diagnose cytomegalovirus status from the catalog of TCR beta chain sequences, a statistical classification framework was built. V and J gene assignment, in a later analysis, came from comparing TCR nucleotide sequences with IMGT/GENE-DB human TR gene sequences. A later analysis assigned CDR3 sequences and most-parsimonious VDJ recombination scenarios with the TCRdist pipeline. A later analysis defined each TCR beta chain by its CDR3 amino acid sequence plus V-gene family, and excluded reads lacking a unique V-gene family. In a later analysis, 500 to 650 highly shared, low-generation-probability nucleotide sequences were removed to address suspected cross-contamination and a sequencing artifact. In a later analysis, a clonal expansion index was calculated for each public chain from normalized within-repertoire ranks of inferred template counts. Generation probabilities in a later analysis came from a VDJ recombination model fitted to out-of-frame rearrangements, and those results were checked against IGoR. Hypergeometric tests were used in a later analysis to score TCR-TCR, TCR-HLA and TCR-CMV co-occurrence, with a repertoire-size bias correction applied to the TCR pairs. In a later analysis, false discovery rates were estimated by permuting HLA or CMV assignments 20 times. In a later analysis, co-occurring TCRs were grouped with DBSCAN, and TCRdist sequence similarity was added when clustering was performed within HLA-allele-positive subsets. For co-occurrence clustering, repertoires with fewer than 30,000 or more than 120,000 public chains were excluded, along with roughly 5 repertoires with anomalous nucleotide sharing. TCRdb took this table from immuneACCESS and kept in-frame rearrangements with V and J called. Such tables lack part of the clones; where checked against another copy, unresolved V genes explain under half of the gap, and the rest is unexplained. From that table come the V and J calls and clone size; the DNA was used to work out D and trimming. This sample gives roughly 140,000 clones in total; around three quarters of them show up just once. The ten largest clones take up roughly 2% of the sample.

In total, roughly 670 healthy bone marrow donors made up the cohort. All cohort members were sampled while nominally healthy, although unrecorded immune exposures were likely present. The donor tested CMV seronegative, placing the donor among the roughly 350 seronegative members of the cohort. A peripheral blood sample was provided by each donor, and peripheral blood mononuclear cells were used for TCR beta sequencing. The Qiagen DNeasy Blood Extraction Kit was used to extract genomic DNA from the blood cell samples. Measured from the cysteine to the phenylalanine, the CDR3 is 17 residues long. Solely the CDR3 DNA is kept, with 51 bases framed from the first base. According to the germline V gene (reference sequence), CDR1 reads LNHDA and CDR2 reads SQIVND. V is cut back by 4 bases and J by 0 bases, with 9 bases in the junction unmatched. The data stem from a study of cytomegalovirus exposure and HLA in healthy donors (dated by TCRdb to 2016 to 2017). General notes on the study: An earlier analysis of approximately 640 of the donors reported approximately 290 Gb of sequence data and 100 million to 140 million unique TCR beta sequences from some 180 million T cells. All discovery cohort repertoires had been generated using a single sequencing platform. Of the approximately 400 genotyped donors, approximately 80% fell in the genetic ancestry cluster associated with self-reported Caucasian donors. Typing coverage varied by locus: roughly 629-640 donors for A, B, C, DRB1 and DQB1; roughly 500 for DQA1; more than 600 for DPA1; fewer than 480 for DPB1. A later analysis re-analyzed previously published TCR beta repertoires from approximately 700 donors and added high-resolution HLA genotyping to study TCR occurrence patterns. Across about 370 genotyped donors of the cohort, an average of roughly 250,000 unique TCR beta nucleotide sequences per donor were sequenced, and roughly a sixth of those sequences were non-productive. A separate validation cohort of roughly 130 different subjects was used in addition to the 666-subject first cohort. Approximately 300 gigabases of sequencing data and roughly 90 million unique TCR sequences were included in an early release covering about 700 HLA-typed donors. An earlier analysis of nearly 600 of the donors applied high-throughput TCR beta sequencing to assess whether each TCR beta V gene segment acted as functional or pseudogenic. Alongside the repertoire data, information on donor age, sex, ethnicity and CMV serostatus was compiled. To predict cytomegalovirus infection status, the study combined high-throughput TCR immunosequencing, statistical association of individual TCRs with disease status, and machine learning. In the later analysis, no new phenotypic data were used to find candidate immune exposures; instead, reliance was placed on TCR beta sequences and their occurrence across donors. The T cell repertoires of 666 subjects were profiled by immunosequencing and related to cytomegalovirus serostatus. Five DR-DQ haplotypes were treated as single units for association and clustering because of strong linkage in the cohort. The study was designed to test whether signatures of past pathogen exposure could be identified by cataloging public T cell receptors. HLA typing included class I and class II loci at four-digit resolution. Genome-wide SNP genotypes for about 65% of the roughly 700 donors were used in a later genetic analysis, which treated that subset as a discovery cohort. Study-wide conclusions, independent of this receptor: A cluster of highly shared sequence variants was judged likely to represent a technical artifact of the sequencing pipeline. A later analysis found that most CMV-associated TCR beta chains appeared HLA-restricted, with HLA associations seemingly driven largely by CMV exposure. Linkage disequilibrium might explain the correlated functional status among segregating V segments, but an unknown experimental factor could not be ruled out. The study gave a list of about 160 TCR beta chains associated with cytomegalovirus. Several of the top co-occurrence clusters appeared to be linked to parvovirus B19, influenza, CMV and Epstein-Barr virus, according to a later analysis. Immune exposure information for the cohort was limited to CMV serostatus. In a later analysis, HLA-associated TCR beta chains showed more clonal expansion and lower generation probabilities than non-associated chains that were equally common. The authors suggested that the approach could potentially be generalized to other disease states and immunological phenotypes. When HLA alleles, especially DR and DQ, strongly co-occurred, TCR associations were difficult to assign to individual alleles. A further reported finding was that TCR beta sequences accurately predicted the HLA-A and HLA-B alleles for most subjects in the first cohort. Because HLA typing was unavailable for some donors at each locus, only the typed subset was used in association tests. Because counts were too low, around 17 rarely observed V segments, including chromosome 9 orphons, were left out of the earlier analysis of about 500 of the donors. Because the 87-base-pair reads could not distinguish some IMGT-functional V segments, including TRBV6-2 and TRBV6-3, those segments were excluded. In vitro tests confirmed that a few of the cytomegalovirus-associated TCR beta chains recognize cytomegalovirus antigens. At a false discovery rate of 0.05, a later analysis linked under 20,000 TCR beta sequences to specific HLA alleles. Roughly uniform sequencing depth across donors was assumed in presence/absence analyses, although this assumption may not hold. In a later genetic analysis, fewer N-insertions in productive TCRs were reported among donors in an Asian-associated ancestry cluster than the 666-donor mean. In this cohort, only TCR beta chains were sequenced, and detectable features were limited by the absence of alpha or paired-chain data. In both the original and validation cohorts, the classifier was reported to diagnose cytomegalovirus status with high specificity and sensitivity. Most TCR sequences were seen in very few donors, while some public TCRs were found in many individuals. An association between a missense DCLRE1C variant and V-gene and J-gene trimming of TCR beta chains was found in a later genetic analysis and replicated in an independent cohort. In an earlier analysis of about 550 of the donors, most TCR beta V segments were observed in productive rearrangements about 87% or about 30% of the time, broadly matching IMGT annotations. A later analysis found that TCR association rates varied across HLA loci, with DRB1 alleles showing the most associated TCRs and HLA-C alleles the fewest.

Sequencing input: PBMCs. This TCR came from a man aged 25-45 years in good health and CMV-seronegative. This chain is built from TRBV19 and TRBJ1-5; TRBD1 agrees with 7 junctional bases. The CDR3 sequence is CASSTQAGGYSNQPQHF. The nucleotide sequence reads TGTGCCAGTAGTACCCAAGCAGGGGGGTATAGCAATCAGCCCCAGCATTTT.